The rows below give T cell receptor beta chains drawn from one sample of a study of cytomegalovirus exposure and HLA in healthy donors. The protocol was immunoSEQ multiplex PCR, while the TCRdb copy is restricted to in-frame clones and leaves out a portion. The table records about 140,000 clones, around 80% of them present only once. What was sequenced was PBMCs. These receptors originate from a middle-aged man in good health and CMV-seropositive. Both conserved end residues are part of each CDR3. D genes are given only for firm matches. Some rows have no size entry. The others give once, few or many, or a class for an expanded clone.

V,size,J,D,CDR3,DNA
TRBV27,.,TRBJ1-2,TRBD1,CASSLSWGQGAGGYTF,TGTGCCAGCAGTTTATCGTGGGGACAGGGGGCCGGCGGCTACACCTTC
TRBV13,.,TRBJ1-3,TRBD1,CASSSRGRTGPSGNTIYF,TGTGCCAGCAGCTCCAGGGGGCGGACGGGGCCCTCTGGAAACACCATATATTTT
TRBV18,.,TRBJ1-1,.,CASSPQLRRATPNTEAFF,TGTGCCAGCTCACCACAGCTGAGGAGAGCCACTCCGAACACTGAAGCTTTCTTT
TRBV7-8,.,TRBJ1-5,.,CASSLQGGQPQHF,TGTGCCAGCAGCCTCCAGGGCGGTCAGCCCCAGCATTTT
TRBV7-9,.,TRBJ1-4,.,CASSSPPGATNEKLFF,TGTGCCAGCAGCTCCCCCCCCGGAGCAACTAATGAAAAACTGTTTTTT
TRBV19,.,TRBJ1-1,.,CASSVDGENTEAFF,TGTGCCAGTAGCGTCGACGGGGAGAACACTGAAGCTTTCTTT
TRBV7-9,once,TRBJ2-7,TRBD1,CASSLGTGSYEQYF,TGTGCCAGCAGCTTAGGGACAGGGTCCTACGAGCAGTACTTC
TRBV11-3,.,TRBJ2-1,TRBD2,CASSLDQAGASYNEQFF,TGTGCCAGCAGCTTAGATCAAGCGGGAGCCTCCTACAATGAGCAGTTCTTC
TRBV19,once,TRBJ2-3,TRBD1,CASSIGTGGDDTQYF,TGTGCCAGTAGTATAGGTACAGGGGGCGACGATACGCAGTATTTT
TRBV20-1,.,TRBJ1-1,TRBD1,CSAQGDTEAFF,TGCAGTGCCCAGGGGGACACTGAAGCTTTCTTT